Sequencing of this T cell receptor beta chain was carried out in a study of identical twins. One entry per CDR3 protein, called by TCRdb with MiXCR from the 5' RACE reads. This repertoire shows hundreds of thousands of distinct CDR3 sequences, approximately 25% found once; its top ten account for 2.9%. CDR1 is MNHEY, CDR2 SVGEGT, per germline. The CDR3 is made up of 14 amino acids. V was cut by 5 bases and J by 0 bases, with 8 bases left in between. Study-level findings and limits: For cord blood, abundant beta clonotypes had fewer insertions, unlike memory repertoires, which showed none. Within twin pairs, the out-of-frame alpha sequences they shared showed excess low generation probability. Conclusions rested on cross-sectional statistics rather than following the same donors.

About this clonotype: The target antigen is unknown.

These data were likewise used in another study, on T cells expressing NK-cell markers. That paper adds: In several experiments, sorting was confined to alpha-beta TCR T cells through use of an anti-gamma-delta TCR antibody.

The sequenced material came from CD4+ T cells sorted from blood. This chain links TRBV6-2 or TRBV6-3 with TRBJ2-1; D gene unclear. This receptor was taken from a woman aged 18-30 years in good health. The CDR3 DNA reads TGTGCCAGCAGTACCTACCTCTCCTACAATGAGCAGTTCTTC. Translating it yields CASSTYLSYNEQFF.